Sequencing of this T cell receptor beta chain was carried out in a study of blood T cells in healthy people across ages. Study-wide points: Underestimates were what the diversity estimates from one million T cells were considered to be.

This clonotype was seen a few times. Antigen specificity is unknown. Together with a sample-barcoded 5' primer, a J-beta primer mix was included in a second PCR lasting about 6 to 11 cycles. MiXCR, applied by TCRdb to the 5' RACE reads, yields one record per CDR3 protein. The sample records more than 800,000 distinct CDR3 sequences, roughly 26% being singletons. Germline trimming cut 4 bases from V and 0 bases from J; bases unmatched to any gene: 7. The CDR3 extends over 16 amino acids. Germline V gene lookup returns CDR1 SGHAT and CDR2 FQNNGV. The chain carries TRBV11-2 and TRBJ2-3; 7 positions match TRBD2. The sample consisted of blood. The clonotype comes from an elderly woman in good health. The CDR3 DNA is TGTGCCAGCAGCTCCTGGGGGGGGGTTAGCACAGATACGCAGTATTTT. Protein sequence: CASSSWGGVSTDTQYF.